This is a list of T cell receptor beta chains from one sample in a study of T cells expressing NK-cell markers. After re-calling the 5' RACE reads, TCRdb lists one entry per CDR3 protein, DNA absent. Its clone listing holds roughly 350,000 distinct CDR3 sequences. Sequencing input: blood T cells: a sorted CD56 or NKG2C T cell subset, CD4+ or CD8+ T cells, or bulk PBMC T cells (not recorded which). These receptors originate from a man between 18 and 69 years old in good health. The CDR3 runs from the conserved cysteine through the conserved F or W. Each record gives: V gene, J gene, CDR3 protein.

TRBV5-4	TRBJ2-2	CASSSLTGNTGELFF
TRBV11-2	TRBJ1-3	CASTYHRVPGNTIYF
TRBV6-2/TRBV6-3	TRBJ2-4	CASSSLAAHENIQYF
TRBV19	TRBJ1-1	CASLGRAEAFF
TRBV6-1	TRBJ1-5	CASSTTKGTQPQHF
TRBV6-5	TRBJ2-3	CASSYQRGLRTPSTDTQYF
TRBV3-1	TRBJ2-2	CASSQDWTTNTGELFF
TRBV11-2	TRBJ2-3	CASSAPLAGTDTQYF
TRBV27	TRBJ2-3	CASRPGTISSDTQYF
TRBV19	TRBJ2-5	CASSNDRQETQYF
TRBV5-1	TRBJ1-5	CASSFSGTENQPQHF
TRBV5-6	TRBJ1-5	CASSSWYGGNQPQHF
TRBV20-1	TRBJ1-2	CSARVRTGDYGYTF
TRBV7-9	TRBJ2-5	CASSLGKGQGYQETQYF
TRBV5-1	TRBJ2-5	CASTPLTTSRGETQYF
TRBV6-1	TRBJ2-1	CASRGDRGIYNEQFF
TRBV6-5	TRBJ1-2	CASSYRGTGTSYGYTF
TRBV7-2	TRBJ2-7	CASSPQHGISYEQYF
TRBV7-9	TRBJ2-3	CASSPGRPRPDTQYF
TRBV9	TRBJ2-4	CASSPRSGGAKNIQYF
TRBV5-8	TRBJ2-7	CASSFTGGGFLYEQYF
TRBV18	TRBJ2-1	CASSPRSSGGTSYNEQFF
TRBV6-5	TRBJ1-2	CASSYLGDYTF
TRBV3-1	TRBJ2-1	CASSQANRQGRNEQFF
TRBV5-1	TRBJ1-3	CASSLTGTEGAGNTIYF
TRBV7-2	TRBJ1-1	CASSLVRTDEAFF
TRBV5-1	TRBJ2-7	CASSLQGGMLLDEQYF
TRBV27	TRBJ2-2	CASSLQGTNTGELFF
TRBV5-4	TRBJ2-7	CASSLAGTRSNEQYF
TRBV6-1	TRBJ2-7	CASSEPRDRGSYEQYF
TRBV29-1	TRBJ1-1	CSGLGQGILEAFF
TRBV7-2	TRBJ1-2	CASSLSREYGYTF
TRBV6-2/TRBV6-3	TRBJ1-2	CASSYSTDYGYTF
TRBV7-9	TRBJ2-1	CASSWAGTGVSEQFF
TRBV12-3/TRBV12-4	TRBJ2-1	CASSDPGGPNNEQFF
TRBV6-1	TRBJ2-5	CASSISRGLETQYF
TRBV6-6	TRBJ2-1	CASRRDLAGSPFF
TRBV29-1	TRBJ2-7	CSVEWSGDSSYEQYF
TRBV19	TRBJ2-1	CASSTLGGAAHEQFF
TRBV7-9	TRBJ1-4	CATSPYGRNEKLFF
TRBV30	TRBJ1-2	CAWSVRLRDFYGYTF
TRBV11-2	TRBJ2-7	CASSRPTLGGYEQYF
TRBV5-1	TRBJ1-1	CASSPDRGGNTEAFF
TRBV12-3/TRBV12-4	TRBJ1-1	CASSLISGPNTEAFF